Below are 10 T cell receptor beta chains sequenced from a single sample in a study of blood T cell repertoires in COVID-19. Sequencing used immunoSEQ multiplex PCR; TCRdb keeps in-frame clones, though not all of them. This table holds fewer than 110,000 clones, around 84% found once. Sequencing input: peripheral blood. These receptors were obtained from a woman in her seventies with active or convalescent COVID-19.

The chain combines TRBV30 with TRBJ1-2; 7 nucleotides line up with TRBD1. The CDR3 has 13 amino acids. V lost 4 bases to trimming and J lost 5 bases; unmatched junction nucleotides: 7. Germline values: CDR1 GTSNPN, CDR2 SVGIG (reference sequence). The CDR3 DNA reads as TGTGCCTGGACTCCTAGGGGGCGGTATGGCTACACCTTC. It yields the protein CAWTPRGRYGYTF.

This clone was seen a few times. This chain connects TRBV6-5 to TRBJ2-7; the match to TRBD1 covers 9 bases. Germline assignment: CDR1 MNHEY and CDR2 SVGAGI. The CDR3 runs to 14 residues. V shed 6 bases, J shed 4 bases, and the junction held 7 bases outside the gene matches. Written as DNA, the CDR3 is TGTGCCAGCAGGGGGCGGGACAGGGTTTACGAGCAGTACTTC. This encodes CASRGRDRVYEQYF.

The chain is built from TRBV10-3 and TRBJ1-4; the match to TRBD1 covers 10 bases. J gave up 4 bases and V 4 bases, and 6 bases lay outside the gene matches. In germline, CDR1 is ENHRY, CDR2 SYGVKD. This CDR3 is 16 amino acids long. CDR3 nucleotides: TGTGCCATCAGTGGGGACAGGGGCGCGAATAATGAAAAACTGTTTTTT. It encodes CAISGDRGANNEKLFF.

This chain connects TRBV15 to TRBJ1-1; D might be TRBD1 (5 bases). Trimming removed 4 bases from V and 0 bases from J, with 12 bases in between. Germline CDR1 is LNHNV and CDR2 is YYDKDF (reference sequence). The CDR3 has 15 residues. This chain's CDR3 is CATSTDARVNTEAFF. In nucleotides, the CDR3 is TGTGCCACCAGCACCGACGCCAGGGTGAACACTGAAGCTTTCTTT.

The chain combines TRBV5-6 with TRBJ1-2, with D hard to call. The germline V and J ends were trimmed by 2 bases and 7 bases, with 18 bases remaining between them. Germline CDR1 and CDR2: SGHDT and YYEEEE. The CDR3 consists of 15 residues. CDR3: CASSFKSGDSLGYTF. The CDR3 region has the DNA TGTGCCAGCAGCTTTAAGAGCGGGGATTCTCTTGGCTACACCTTC.

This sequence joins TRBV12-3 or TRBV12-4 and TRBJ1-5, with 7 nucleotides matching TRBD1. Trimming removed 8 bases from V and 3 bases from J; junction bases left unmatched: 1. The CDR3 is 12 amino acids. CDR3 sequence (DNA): TGTGCCAGCGGGACAGACAATCAGCCCCAGCATTTT. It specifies CASGTDNQPQHF.

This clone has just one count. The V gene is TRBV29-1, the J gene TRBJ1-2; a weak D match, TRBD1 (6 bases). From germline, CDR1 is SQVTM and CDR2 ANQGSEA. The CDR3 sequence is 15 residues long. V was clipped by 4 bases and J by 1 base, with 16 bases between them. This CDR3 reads CSVGGHTSYNYGYTF. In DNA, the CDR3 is TGCAGCGTTGGGGGACACACGAGCTATAACTATGGCTACACCTTC.

In DNA, the CDR3 is TGTGCCAGCAGCTCGACTAGCGGAGCCTACGAGCAGTACTTC. The encoded protein is CASSSTSGAYEQYF. V gene TRBV13 combines with J gene TRBJ2-7, with TRBD2 matching over 9 bases. The V and J ends lost 4 bases and 2 bases, in that order; junction bases with no gene match: 3. The CDR3 covers 14 residues. Germline loops: CDR1 PRHDT, CDR2 FYEKMQ (reference sequence).

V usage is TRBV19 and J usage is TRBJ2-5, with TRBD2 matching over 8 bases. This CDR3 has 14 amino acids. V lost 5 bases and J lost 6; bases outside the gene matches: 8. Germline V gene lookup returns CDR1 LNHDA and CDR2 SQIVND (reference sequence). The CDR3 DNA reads TGTGCCAGTAGTCCCGGGGGGGACGCAAAGACCCAGTACTTC. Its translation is CASSPGGDAKTQYF. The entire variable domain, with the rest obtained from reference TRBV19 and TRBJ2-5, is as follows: DGGITQSPKYLFRKEGQNVTLSCEQNLNHDAMYWYRQDPGQGLRLIYYSQIVNDFQKGDIAEGYSVSREKKESFPLTVTSAQKNPTAFYLCASSPGGDAKTQYFGPGTRLLVL.

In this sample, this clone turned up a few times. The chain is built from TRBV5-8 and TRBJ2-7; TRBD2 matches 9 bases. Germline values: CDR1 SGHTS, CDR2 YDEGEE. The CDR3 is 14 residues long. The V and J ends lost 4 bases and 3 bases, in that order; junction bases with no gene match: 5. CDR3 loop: CASSLRGGGYEQYF. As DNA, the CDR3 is TGTGCCAGCAGCCTGCGGGGGGGCGGCTACGAGCAGTACTTC.